This T cell receptor beta chain was retrieved from a study of blood T cell repertoires in COVID-19. Study summary: The United States, Italy and Spain provided the acute and convalescent COVID-19 samples. From T cells, B-cell-depleted T cells, or PBMCs came the material, which was cDNA or gDNA.

The authors' processing: Reference gene primer amplification gave nucleated cell count estimates. Profiled with immunoSEQ multiplex PCR; TCRdb holds only in-frame clones, not every one. From that table come the V and J calls and clone size; the DNA was used to work out D and trimming. The table shows 150,000 to 200,000 clones, with more than 75% occurring only once. The germline V gene encodes CDR1 SNHLY and CDR2 FYNNEI. V gave up 8 bases and J gave up 4 bases, with 14 bases separating them. CDR3 length equals 13 residues. This receptor was identified in a man in his forties with active or convalescent COVID-19. Sequenced: peripheral blood. The chain joins TRBV2 to TRBJ1-1; TRBD1 might be the D (6 bases). The CDR3 DNA sequence: TGTGCCAGCCGGCTGGACAGATCCACTGAAGCTTTCTTT. It encodes CASRLDRSTEAFF.